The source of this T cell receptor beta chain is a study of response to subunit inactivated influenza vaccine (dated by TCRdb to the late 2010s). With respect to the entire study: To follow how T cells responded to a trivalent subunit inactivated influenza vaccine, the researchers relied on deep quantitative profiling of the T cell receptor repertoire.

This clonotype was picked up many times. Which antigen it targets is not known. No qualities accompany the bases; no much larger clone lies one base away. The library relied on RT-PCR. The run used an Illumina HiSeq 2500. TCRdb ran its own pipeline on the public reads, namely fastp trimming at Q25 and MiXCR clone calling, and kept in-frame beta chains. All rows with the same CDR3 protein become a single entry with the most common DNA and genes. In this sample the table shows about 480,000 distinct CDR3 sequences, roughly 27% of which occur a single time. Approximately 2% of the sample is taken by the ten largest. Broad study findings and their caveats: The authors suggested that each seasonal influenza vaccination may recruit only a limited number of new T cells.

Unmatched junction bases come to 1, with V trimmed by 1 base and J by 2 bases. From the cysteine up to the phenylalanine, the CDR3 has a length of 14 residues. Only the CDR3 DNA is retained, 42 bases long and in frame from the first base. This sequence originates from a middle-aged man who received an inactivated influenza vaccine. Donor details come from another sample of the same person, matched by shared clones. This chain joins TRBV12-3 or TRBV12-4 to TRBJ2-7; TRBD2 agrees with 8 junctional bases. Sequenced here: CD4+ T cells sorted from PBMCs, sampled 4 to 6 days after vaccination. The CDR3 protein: CASSLGTSTYEQYF. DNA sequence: TGTGCCAGCAGTTTAGGGACTAGCACCTACGAGCAGTACTTC.